These T cell receptor beta chains were read from a single sample in a study of PD-L1 blockade in urothelial cancer. Produced via immunoSEQ multiplex PCR; TCRdb's table is partial and in-frame only. The table has tens of thousands of clones, roughly 87% seen once. The specimen was PBMCs, collected around atezolizumab (anti-PD-L1) treatment. The receptors stem from a man aged 55 to 70 with urothelial cancer. Both conserved end residues are trimmed from each CDR3.

V gene,CDR3 protein
TRBV28,ASSWGGGIGKLF
TRBV4-2,ASSRQDSSSYEQY
TRBV19,ASTGTATDTQY
TRBV5-6,ASSRQRTGAGTEAF
TRBV5-4,ASSKDWPLNVLT
TRBV4-2,ASSPGQYTDTQY
TRBV18,ARPVSEGAEEVAKNIQY
TRBV4-1,ASSLRDISNTGELF
TRBV11-2,ASSLDRVRTTGTEAF
TRBV30,AWSSLGGRVEAF
TRBV19,ASSTLGTGDRGRNTIY
TRBV5-6,ASSLRQGAGNTIY
TRBV10-3,AISNRDRGIGTNEKLF
TRBV7-2,ASSLAGTSGGGTQY
TRBV10-2,ASSAVRFVGTDTQY
TRBV5-6,ASSRGTSGVMDEQF
TRBV15,ATSSTVHQPQH
TRBV2,ASSEVRLAGLF
TRBV25-1,ASSEQGGTQETQY
TRBV5-4,ASSPRDRGRGWTGELF
TRBV11-3,ASSLGGTYEQY
TRBV7-6,ASSLVYRESGLF
TRBV6-5,ASSGQGTYEQY
TRBV19,ASRATGGGQPQH
TRBV29-1,SDWTGQETQY
TRBV6-5,ASSSGVRETQY
TRBV9,ASSVGGQGSGNTIY
TRBV25-1,ASSPGTWGGYT
TRBV29-1,SARQATYNEQF
TRBV6-1,ASSNVVNTEAF
TRBV30,AWIPGQRRNTIY
TRBV11-2,ASSLVQGKDIQY
TRBV27,ASNYRGISGNTIY
TRBV2,ASRAVGGSYGYT
TRBV7-2,ASSGGIVDEQY
TRBV5-1,ASSLFAGRANEQF
TRBV5-1,ASSVSQGNSNGELF
TRBV18,ASYVGGGTEAF
TRBV5-6,ASSLVPTAGGYNEQF
TRBV19,ASSIYRGRTEAF
TRBV9,ASSVRVPGATGELF
TRBV4-1,ASSLSGGLAGRETQY
TRBV10-1,ASSPDRYSNEQF
TRBV4-3,ASSQGNRGSNQPQH
TRBV11-3,ASSLVSGGSYEQY
TRBV11-2,ASSYPRQGARNSPLH
TRBV10-1,ASSESGRGGDTQY
TRBV2,ASSEFSGELF
TRBV5-6,ASSLPGGPGNTIY
TRBV6-6,ASSSHTGYEQY
TRBV11-3,ASSLGLASSHNEQF
TRBV5-4,ASSLTSGHTGELF
TRBV7-9,ASSLIGSSAEGMNTEAF
TRBV27,ASSPLFTGELF
TRBV5-4,ASSFDRAGANVLT